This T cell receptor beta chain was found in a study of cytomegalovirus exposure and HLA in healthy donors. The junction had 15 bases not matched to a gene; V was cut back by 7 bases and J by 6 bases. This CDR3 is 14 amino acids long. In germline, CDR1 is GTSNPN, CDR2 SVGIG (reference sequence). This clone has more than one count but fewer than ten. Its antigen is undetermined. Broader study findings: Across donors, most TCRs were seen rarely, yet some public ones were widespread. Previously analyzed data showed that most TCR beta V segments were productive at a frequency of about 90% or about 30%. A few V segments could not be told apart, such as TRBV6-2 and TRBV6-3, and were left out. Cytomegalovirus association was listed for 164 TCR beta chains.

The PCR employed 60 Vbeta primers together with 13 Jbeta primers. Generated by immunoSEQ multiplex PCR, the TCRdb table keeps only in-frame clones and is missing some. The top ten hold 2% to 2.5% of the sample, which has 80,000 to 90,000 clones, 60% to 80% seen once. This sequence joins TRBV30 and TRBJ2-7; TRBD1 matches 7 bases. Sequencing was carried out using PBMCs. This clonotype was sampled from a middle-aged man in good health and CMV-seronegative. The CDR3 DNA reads TGTGCCTTGGAGACGACAGGGTTTGCGGGCGAGCAGTACTTC. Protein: CALETTGFAGEQYF.